These 21 T cell receptor beta chains share one sample of origin, sequenced in a study of beta chain features in type 1 diabetes. Study-level results: Within each of all four CD4+ subsets, Type 1 diabetes patients had TCRB CDR3s that were moderately but significantly shorter.

Investigators reverse transcribed all isolated RNA, so they sequenced expressed TCRB transcripts. Measured with immunoSEQ multiplex PCR; TCRdb has only the in-frame clones, and not every one. The repertoire holds roughly 150,000 clones, with roughly 60% as singletons. These TCRs are of unknown antigen specificity. Material for sequencing was naive CD4+ T cells from blood. These receptors were taken from a young man with type 1 diabetes.

The chain recombines TRBV30 with TRBJ2-7; the D gene could be TRBD1 or TRBD2 (5 bases each). The CDR3 contains 17 residues. Germline assignment: CDR1 GTSNPN and CDR2 SVGIG (reference sequence). Trimming pared 0 bases from V and 4 bases from J, leaving 22 bases between. The DNA of the CDR3 is TGTGCCTGGAGTGTACGGCAGGGCTTGGGAGCGATTTACGAGCAGTACTTC. It translates to CAWSVRQGLGAIYEQYF.

The genes are TRBV29-1 and TRBJ2-7; weak D call: TRBD1 (5 bases). In germline, CDR1 is SQVTM, CDR2 ANQGSEA. CDR3 length: 13 residues. V gave up 2 bases and J gave up 5 bases, with 13 bases separating them. CDR3 sequence (DNA): TGCAGCGTTGAACAGGGTAGGCGAAACGAGCAGTACTTC. It specifies CSVEQGRRNEQYF.

The V call is TRBV7-2, the J call TRBJ2-5, with D possibly matching TRBD1 (5 bases). The V end lost 0 bases, the J end lost 5 bases, and 10 bases lay between the germline ends. CDR3 length equals 14 residues. Germline loops: CDR1 SGHTA, CDR2 FQGNSA. The CDR3 region has the DNA TGTGCCAGCAGCTTAGCTGTGGCAGGGGAGACCCAGTACTTC. As protein: CASSLAVAGETQYF.

The V and J genes are TRBV14 and TRBJ2-5; D not resolved. Germline CDR1 reads SGHDN; CDR2 reads FVKESK. This CDR3 is built from 14 residues. With 0 bases removed from V and 2 bases from J, the gap between germline ends came to 7 bases. Written as DNA, the CDR3 is TGTGCCAGCAGCCAAGAGGCCTGGCAAGAGACCCAGTACTTC. As protein: CASSQEAWQETQYF.

The J gene is TRBJ2-7, the V gene TRBV9, with a weak D call TRBD1 (5 bases). The germline V and J ends were trimmed by 0 bases and 3 bases, with 13 bases remaining between them. CDR3 length: 15 amino acids. The germline CDR1 and CDR2 sequences are SGDLS and YYNGEE. Here the CDR3 DNA reads TGTGCCAGCAGCGTAGGGGTTCAAAGGGGCTACGAGCAGTACTTC. This gives the protein CASSVGVQRGYEQYF. Full variable domain (rest looked up from reference TRBV9 and TRBJ2-7): DSGVTQTPKHLITATGQRVTLRCSPRSGDLSVYWYQQSLDQGLQFLIQYYNGEERAKGNILERFSAQQFPDLHSELNLSSLELGDSALYFCASSVGVQRGYEQYFGPGTRLTVT.

V usage is TRBV30 and J usage is TRBJ2-6; no clear D gene. The CDR3 runs 14 residues. Germline CDR1 GTSNPN, CDR2 SVGIG (reference sequence). V dropped 4 bases and J dropped 0 bases, with 7 bases sitting between them. CDR3 DNA sequence: TGTGCCTGGAAATCAGGCTCTGGGGCCAACGTCCTGACTTTC. Protein product: CAWKSGSGANVLTF. Combining the CDR3 with reference TRBV30 and TRBJ2-6 gives the whole variable domain SQTIHQWPATLVQPVGSPLSLECTVEGTSNPNLYWYRQAAGRGLQLLFYSVGIGQISSEVPQNLSASRPQDRQFILSSKKLLLSDSGFYLCAWKSGSGANVLTFGAGSRLTVL.

The chain carries TRBV10-3 and TRBJ2-3, with a weak D call TRBD2 (6 bases). Trimming stripped 5 bases from V and 6 bases from J, with 12 bases between. The CDR3 loop spans 13 amino acids. CDR1 and CDR2 (germline): ENHRY, SYGVKD. DNA of the CDR3: TGTGCCATCAGTCAACTAGCCTGGGATACGCAGTATTTT. Protein: CAISQLAWDTQYF.

The V gene is TRBV28, the J gene TRBJ2-5; possible D gene TRBD1, 6 bases. V was cut by 6 bases and J by 9 bases, with 11 bases left in between. The germline gives CDR1 MDHEN, CDR2 SYDVKM. The CDR3 contains 11 residues. CDR3 sequence reads: CASSKEGAQYF. The CDR3 DNA sequence: TGTGCCAGCAGCAAAGAGGGGGCCCAGTACTTC.

The chain couples TRBV9 to TRBJ2-5, with 10 bases that match TRBD1. CDR1 is SGDLS, CDR2 YYNGEE, per germline. V lost 2 bases to trimming and J lost 5 bases; unmatched junction nucleotides: 6. This CDR3 contains 15 residues. The CDR3 sequence is CASSVRDRGRETQYF. The CDR3 DNA reads as TGTGCCAGCAGCGTCCGGGACAGGGGTCGGGAGACCCAGTACTTC.

This clone was recorded only once. CDR3 sequence (DNA): TGTGCCAGCAGCTCGCAACCCGCGGGACAGTACAATGAGCAGTTCTTC. Its protein product is CASSSQPAGQYNEQFF. The chain has TRBV7-2 and TRBJ2-1; TRBD1 is a possible D gene (7 bases). The CDR3 loop spans 16 amino acids. The V gene's germline CDR1 is SGHTA and CDR2 FQGNSA. The V gene lost 4 bases and the J gene lost 4 bases, with 17 bases spanning the gap.

This clone was seen just once. The chain combines TRBV15 with TRBJ2-7; 9 bases are a match to TRBD2. Germline-derived CDR1 and CDR2 are LNHNV and YYDKDF (reference sequence). This CDR3 has 17 amino acids. V trimming: 1 base; J trimming: 0 bases; junction bases outside the gene matches: 7. CDR3 DNA sequence: TGTGCCACCAGCAGAGCGAGCGGGGGGACATACTCCTACGAGCAGTACTTC. Protein: CATSRASGGTYSYEQYF.

The gene calls are TRBV29-1 and TRBJ2-5; 7 bases fit TRBD1. Germline loops: CDR1 SQVTM, CDR2 ANQGSEA. This CDR3 spans 11 amino acids. V trimming: 6 bases; J trimming: 5 bases; junction bases outside the gene matches: 3. As DNA, the CDR3 is TGCAGCGTCGGGACAGCGGAGACCCAGTACTTC. It is translated as CSVGTAETQYF. Together with reference TRBV29-1 and TRBJ2-5, the CDR3 gives the full variable domain: SAVISQKPSRDICQRGTSLTIQCQVDSQVTMMFWYRQQPGQSLTLIATANQGSEATYESGFVIDKFPISRPNLTFSTLTVSNMSPEDSSIYLCSVGTAETQYFGPGTRLLVL.

The sample holds one count of this clone. The CDR3 DNA is TGTGCCAGCAGACTGACAGGGAACAGGGAGACCCAGTACTTC. Translation gives CASRLTGNRETQYF. The chain recombines TRBV7-9 with TRBJ2-5; 7 bases agree with TRBD1. Germline trimming cut 6 bases from V and 5 bases from J; bases unmatched to any gene: 9. This CDR3 spans 14 amino acids. Germline CDR1 is SEHNR and CDR2 is FQNEAQ (reference sequence).

The chain couples TRBV29-1 to TRBJ2-1, with TRBD2 matching 8 bases. V was clipped by 6 bases and J by 4 bases; unmatched bases: 8. Germline values: CDR1 SQVTM, CDR2 ANQGSEA. The CDR3 length is 14 residues. The CDR3 sequence is CSVISGVRYNEQFF. The DNA for the CDR3 is TGCAGCGTGATTAGCGGGGTAAGATACAATGAGCAGTTCTTC.

This chain connects TRBV7-9 to TRBJ2-6; D is uncertain. V was pared by 4 bases and J by 0 bases, with 7 bases between. The CDR3 is made up of 15 amino acids. Germline V CDR1 and CDR2: SEHNR, FQNEAQ (reference sequence). The CDR3 reads CASSSDYSGANVLTF. In nucleotides, the CDR3 is TGTGCCAGCAGCTCCGATTACTCTGGGGCCAACGTCCTGACTTTC.

The V call is TRBV7-2, the J call TRBJ2-3; no clear D gene. This CDR3 region has 15 residues. Trimming pared 6 bases from V and 0 bases from J, leaving 13 bases between. Germline-derived CDR1 and CDR2 are SGHTA and FQGNSA. The CDR3 region is CASRPGRASTDTQYF. In DNA form, the CDR3 reads TGTGCCAGCAGGCCCGGACGAGCTAGCACAGATACGCAGTATTTT.

This clone was seen only a few times. V is TRBV29-1 and J is TRBJ2-5; D may be TRBD1 (5 bases). The CDR3 totals 12 residues. Trimming left V 8 bases short and J 2 bases short, with 12 bases between. Germline-derived CDR1 and CDR2 are SQVTM and ANQGSEA. CDR3 in amino acids: CSSYRSQETQYF. The DNA of the CDR3 is TGCAGCTCCTACAGGAGTCAAGAGACCCAGTACTTC. Full variable domain (missing parts from reference TRBV29-1 and TRBJ2-5): SAVISQKPSRDICQRGTSLTIQCQVDSQVTMMFWYRQQPGQSLTLIATANQGSEATYESGFVIDKFPISRPNLTFSTLTVSNMSPEDSSIYLCSSYRSQETQYFGPGTRLLVL.

V gene TRBV9 combines with J gene TRBJ2-1; D uncertain. V was clipped by 2 bases and J by 7 bases, with 10 bases between them. Germline assignment: CDR1 SGDLS and CDR2 YYNGEE. CDR3 size: 13 residues. CDR3 region: CASSVRPVNEQFF. CDR3 in DNA: TGTGCCAGCAGCGTGCGACCAGTTAATGAGCAGTTCTTC.

This chain connects TRBV29-1 to TRBJ2-3; 7 bases match TRBD1. Germline V gene lookup returns CDR1 SQVTM and CDR2 ANQGSEA. Losses at the gene ends were 1 base for V and 6 bases for J; bases not matched to a gene: 7. The CDR3 has 14 amino acids. The CDR3 loop is CSVEARDSGDTQYF. The CDR3, as DNA: TGCAGCGTTGAAGCCAGGGACAGTGGGGATACGCAGTATTTT.

V gene TRBV7-2 combines with J gene TRBJ2-3, with D unclear. The germline CDR1 and CDR2 sequences are SGHTA and FQGNSA. Trimming took 5 bases from V and 0 from J, leaving 6 bases between them. This CDR3 has 13 residues. Written as DNA, the CDR3 is TGTGCCAGCAGCGGTTCTAGCACAGATACGCAGTATTTT. Its translation is CASSGSSTDTQYF.

The table lists this clone with a few counts. V is TRBV18 and J is TRBJ2-5; D might be TRBD1 (5 bases). This CDR3 has 14 amino acids. V dropped 2 bases and J dropped 3 bases, with 10 bases sitting between them. Germline V gene lookup returns CDR1 KGHSH and CDR2 LQKENI. The CDR3 sequence is CASSPSRTKETQYF. In DNA form, the CDR3 reads TGTGCCAGCTCACCAAGTAGGACAAAAGAGACCCAGTACTTC.